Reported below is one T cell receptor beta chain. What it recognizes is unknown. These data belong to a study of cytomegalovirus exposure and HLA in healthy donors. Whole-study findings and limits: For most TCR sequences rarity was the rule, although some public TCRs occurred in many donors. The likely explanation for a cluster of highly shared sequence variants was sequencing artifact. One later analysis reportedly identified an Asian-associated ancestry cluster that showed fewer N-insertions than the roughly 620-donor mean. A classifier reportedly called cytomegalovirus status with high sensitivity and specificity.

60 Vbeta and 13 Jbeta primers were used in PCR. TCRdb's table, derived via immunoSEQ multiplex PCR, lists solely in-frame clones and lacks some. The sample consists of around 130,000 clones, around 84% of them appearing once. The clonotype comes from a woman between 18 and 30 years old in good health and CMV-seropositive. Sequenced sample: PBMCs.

In DNA form, the CDR3 reads TGTGCCAGCAGCTTAGGCAGGACAGGGGTGAGATCTTATGGCTACACCTTC. Translated: CASSLGRTGVRSYGYTF. This chain connects TRBV11-2 to TRBJ1-2; 9 bases are shared with TRBD1. The CDR3 sequence is 17 residues long. Germline V gene sequence: CDR1 SGHAT, CDR2 FQNNGV. V shed 1 base, J shed 5 bases, and the junction held 11 bases outside the gene matches.